This T cell receptor beta chain stems from a study of cytomegalovirus exposure and HLA in healthy donors. Background on the study: Findings of an earlier analysis included around 120 million unique TCR beta sequences from 180 million or so T cells.

60 Vbeta and 13 Jbeta primers were used in PCR. The repertoire was sequenced with immunoSEQ multiplex PCR; TCRdb's copy has only in-frame clones and lacks some. The sample holds about 130,000 clones, 80% seen once. The TCR sequence derives from a man aged 25-40 years in good health and CMV-seropositive. Sequenced: PBMCs.

Here the CDR3 DNA reads TGTGCCAGCAGCCGCGGCGCGAGGGCAGTCTCTGAAGCTTTCTTT. Amino acid sequence: CASSRGARAVSEAFF. The chain combines TRBV11-1 with TRBJ1-1; D is ambiguous. The CDR3 consists of 15 residues. The germline CDR1 and CDR2 sequences are SGHAT and FQDESV (reference sequence). Trimming left V 5 bases short and J 6 bases short, with 19 bases between.